The clone carrying this T cell receptor beta chain was detected once. The source of the sample is a study of blood T cell repertoires in COVID-19. Background on the study: COVID-19 samples from acute and convalescent phases originated in the United States, Italy and Spain.

Assay used: immunoSEQ multiplex PCR; TCRdb lists only in-frame clones, some missing. The sample lists around 300,000 clones, 88% occurring once. Sequencing input: peripheral blood. The receptor's source is a woman in her 30s with COVID-19, enrolled during active disease.

The CDR3 spells CSASRPGRVGQPQHF. The CDR3 coding sequence is TGCAGTGCTAGTCGTCCCGGCAGGGTAGGTCAGCCCCAGCATTTT. The rearrangement uses TRBV20-1 and TRBJ1-5, with D tentatively TRBD1 (5 bases). The CDR3 sequence is 15 residues long. V lost 3 bases to trimming and J lost 6 bases, with 18 bases between them. Germline-derived CDR1 and CDR2 are DFQATT and SNEGSKA (reference sequence).